This TCR beta chain was captured in a study of T cell repertoires in cytomegalovirus infection. The study, taken as a whole, reports: Adding up the frequency of public TCR beta families identified people who carried CMV plus the relevant HLA.

Comments on this clonotype: Its antigen is unknown.

This CDR3 contains 11 residues. Germline CDR1 and CDR2: DFQATT and SNEGSKA (reference sequence). V lost 6 bases, J lost 4 bases, and 10 bases lay in between. MiXCR was run by TCRdb on the reads, yielding one entry per CDR3 protein. The sample holds hundreds of thousands of distinct CDR3 sequences, about 33% seen once. The chain links TRBV20-1 to TRBJ2-7; D gene uncertain. Sequencing was performed on cultured PBMCs, taken from culture after CMV antigen stimulation. The sequence came from a human donor in good health (CMV status not recorded). Some clones in this sample may be carry-over from other donors' samples. The CDR3, as DNA: TGCAGTGCCCCCCAGGCTTACGAGCAGTACTTC. It is translated as CSAPQAYEQYF.